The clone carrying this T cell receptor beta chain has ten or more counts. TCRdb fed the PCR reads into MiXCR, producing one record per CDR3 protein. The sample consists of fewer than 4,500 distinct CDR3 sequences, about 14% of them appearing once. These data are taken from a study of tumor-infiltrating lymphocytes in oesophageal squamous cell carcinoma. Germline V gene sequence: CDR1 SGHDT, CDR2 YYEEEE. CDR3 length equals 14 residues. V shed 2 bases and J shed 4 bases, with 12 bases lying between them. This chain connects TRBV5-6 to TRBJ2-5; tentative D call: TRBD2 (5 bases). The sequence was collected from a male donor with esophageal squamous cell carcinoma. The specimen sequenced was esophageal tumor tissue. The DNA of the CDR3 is TGTGCCAGCAGCTTCACAGCAGAGGGAGAGACCCAGTACTTC. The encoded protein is CASSFTAEGETQYF.